This T cell receptor beta chain was sequenced for a study of blood T cells in healthy people across ages (dated by TCRdb to between 2015 and 2017). Looking at the study overall: Template switching captured roughly one uniquely barcoded TCR beta cDNA molecule per two T cells in model experiments. Age-related changes in TCR beta repertoire diversity were measured in the study by deep sequencing normalized with unique cDNA molecular identifiers. Four age groups were formed from the donors: young (average roughly 15 years), middle-aged (just under 40), aged (roughly 58) and long-lived (around 80). To avoid experimental bias, donors of different ages were spread randomly across the sequencing lanes. Using the same blood draw, the study looked at two additional independent replicas of 1 million unique cDNA reads for two donors, one aged 18 to 30 and the other aged 80 or older.

The germline V gene sets CDR1 to SQVTM and CDR2 to ANQGSEA. There are 15 amino acids in the CDR3, from cysteine to phenylalanine inclusive. The read is trimmed to its CDR3 DNA, 45 bases read in frame from base 1. The V end loses 7 bases and the J end loses 2 bases, and a stretch of 19 bases separates them. The paper as a whole reports these results and caveats: As age increased, observed TCR beta diversity per million T cells dropped in a roughly linear way, and a significant reduction was already evident by age 40. Compared with the aged group, more naive CD4+ T cells, fewer expanded clones and increased TCR diversity were shown by the long-lived group, suggesting age selection. Observed TCR beta diversity correlated strongly with the percentage of naive T cells measured by flow cytometry. Since profiling was done on bulk unsorted PBMCs, naive and antigen-experienced compartments could not be conclusively compared. Estimates of total diversity based on one million sequenced T cells were regarded as lower bounds and as underestimates. Donor CMV infection status was unknown, potentially confounding age-related changes in expanded clonotypes.

The receptor library was made with 5' RACE. TCRdb names Illumina HiSeq 2500 as the instrument used. The second PCR ran for about 6 to 12 cycles and used a J-beta primer mix along with a sample-barcoded 5' primer. A unique molecular identifier was introduced onto each TCR beta cDNA molecule by a template-switch 5' adaptor carrying 12 random nucleotides. At least 2.5 million CDR3-containing paired-end reads were obtained from each sample. First-strand cDNA synthesis was performed from all RNA using the Mint cDNA synthesis kit, with priming by a TRBC-specific oligonucleotide. Following uracil-DNA glycosylase treatment, all cDNA underwent a first 18-cycle PCR with the universal primers M1SS and BC2_uni_R. The authors' pipeline ran thus. For normalization, 1 million high-quality reads were randomly selected from each sample, with every read carrying a distinct molecular identifier. Reads with shared molecular identifiers were discarded instead of being binned into consensus sequences. MiTCR, set to a Q25 quality threshold and the strictest error-elimination algorithm, was used for CDR3 identification, clonotype clustering and error correction. Lower-bound total TCR beta diversity was estimated with a nonparametric unseen species model using Euler transformation. The raw public reads went through TCRdb reprocessing: fastp at Q25, MiXCR clone calling, in-frame beta chains kept. Entries are consolidated by CDR3 protein sequence, retaining the most common genes and DNA. The V and J calls follow TCRdb's processing rather than the paper's. Across this sample there are around 750,000 distinct CDR3 sequences, with around half seen only once. Roughly 37% of the sample is held by the ten biggest clonotypes.

Concerning this clonotype: Its cognate antigen has yet to be identified. No base-level quality is on record; no much larger clone is a single base apart.

The donors were about 40 Caucasian individuals from Russia, aged roughly 6 to 95 years, who were systemically healthy. Around 9.8 milliliters of peripheral blood were collected from each donor into EDTA-treated Vacutainer tubes. Ficoll-Paque density-gradient centrifugation was used to isolate PBMCs, with at least 7 million per sample. Trizol reagent was used to extract total RNA from PBMCs, with at least 5 micrograms per sample. The percentages of naive CD45RAhigh/CD27high T cells were determined by flow cytometry on a PBMC aliquot from every donor. This receptor was identified in an elderly man in good health. Sequencing input: blood. In this chain, TRBV29-1 is recombined with TRBJ2-3; the D gene is possibly TRBD2, with 6 bases matching. This receptor has the CDR3 CSARRGSGYTDTQYF. The sequenced DNA: TGCAGCGCGAGGAGGGGCAGCGGTTACACAGATACGCAGTATTTT.